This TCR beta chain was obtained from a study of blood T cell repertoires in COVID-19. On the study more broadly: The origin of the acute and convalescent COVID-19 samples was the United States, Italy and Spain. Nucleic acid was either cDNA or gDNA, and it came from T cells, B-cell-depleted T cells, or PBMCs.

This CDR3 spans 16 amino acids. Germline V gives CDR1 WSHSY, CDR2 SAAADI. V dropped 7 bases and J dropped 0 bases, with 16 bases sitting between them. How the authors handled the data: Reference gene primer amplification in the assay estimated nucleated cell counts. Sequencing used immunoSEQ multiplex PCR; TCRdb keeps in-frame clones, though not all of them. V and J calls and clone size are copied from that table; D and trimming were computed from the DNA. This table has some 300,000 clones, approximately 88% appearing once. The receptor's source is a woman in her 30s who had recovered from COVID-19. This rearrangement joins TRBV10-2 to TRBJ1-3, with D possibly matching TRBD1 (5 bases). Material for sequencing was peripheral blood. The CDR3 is CASTTTGTHSGNTIYF. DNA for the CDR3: TGCGCCAGCACCACGACCGGGACTCACTCTGGAAACACCATATATTTT.